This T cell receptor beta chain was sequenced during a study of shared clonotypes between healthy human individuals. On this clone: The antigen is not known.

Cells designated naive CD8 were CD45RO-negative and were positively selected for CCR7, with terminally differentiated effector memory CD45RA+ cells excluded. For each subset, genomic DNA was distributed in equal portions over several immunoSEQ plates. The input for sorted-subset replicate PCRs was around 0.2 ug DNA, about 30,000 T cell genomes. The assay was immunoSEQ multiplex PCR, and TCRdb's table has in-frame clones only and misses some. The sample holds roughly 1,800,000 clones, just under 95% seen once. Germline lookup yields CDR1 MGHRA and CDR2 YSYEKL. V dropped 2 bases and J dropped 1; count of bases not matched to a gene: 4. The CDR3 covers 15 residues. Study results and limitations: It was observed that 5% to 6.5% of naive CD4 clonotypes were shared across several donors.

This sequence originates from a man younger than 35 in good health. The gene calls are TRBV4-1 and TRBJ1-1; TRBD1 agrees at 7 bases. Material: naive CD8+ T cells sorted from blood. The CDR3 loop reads CASSQPGQRNTEAFF. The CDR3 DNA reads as TGCGCCAGCAGCCAACCGGGACAGAGGAACACTGAAGCTTTCTTT.